This T cell receptor beta chain stems from a study of T cell changes during pregnancy in multiple sclerosis. Sequencing used immunoSEQ multiplex PCR; TCRdb keeps in-frame clones, though not all of them. The sample carries about 70,000 clones, nearly 95% recorded once. The germline gives CDR1 KGHSH, CDR2 LQKENI. The J segment lost 1 base and the V segment lost 6 bases, leaving 9 bases of the junction unmatched. The CDR3 length is 16 residues. The sequencing here drew on CD4+ T cells from peripheral blood mononuclear cells, taken after pregnancy. This TCR derives from a female donor with multiple sclerosis, enrolled in a pregnancy study. This chain connects TRBV18 to TRBJ1-5; 7 bases fit TRBD1. Here the CDR3 reads CASSPRDRDSNQPQHF. CDR3 nucleotide sequence: TGTGCCAGCTCGCCTAGAGACAGGGACAGCAATCAGCCCCAGCATTTT.